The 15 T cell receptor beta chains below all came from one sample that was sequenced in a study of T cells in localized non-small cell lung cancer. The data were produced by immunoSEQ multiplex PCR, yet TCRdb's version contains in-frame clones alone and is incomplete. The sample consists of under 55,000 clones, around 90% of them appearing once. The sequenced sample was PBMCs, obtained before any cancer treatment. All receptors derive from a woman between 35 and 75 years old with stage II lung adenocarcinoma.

CDR3: CASSYAGNEQFF. The CDR3, as DNA: TGTGCCAGCAGTTACGCCGGCAATGAGCAGTTCTTC. This rearrangement joins TRBV6-6 to TRBJ2-1; D ambiguous. CDR3 size: 12 residues. CDR1 and CDR2 from the germline V gene are MNHNY and SVGAGI (reference sequence). Trimming cost V 2 bases and J 6 bases, with 5 bases left between them.

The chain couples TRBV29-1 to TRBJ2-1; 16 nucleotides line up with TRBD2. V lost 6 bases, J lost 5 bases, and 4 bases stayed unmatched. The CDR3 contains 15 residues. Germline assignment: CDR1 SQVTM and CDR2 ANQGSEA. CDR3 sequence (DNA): TGCAGCGTCGGGACTAGCGGGGGGGCCCACAATGAGCAGTTCTTC. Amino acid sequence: CSVGTSGGAHNEQFF.

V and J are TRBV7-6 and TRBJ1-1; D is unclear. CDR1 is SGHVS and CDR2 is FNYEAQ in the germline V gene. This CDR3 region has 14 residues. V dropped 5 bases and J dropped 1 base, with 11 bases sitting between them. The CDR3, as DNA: TGTGCCAGCAGCCCCGGGCGTGGGAACACTGAAGCTTTCTTT. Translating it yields CASSPGRGNTEAFF. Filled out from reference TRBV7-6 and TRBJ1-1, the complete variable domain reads GAGVSQSPRYKVTKRGQDVALRCDPISGHVSLYWYRQALGQGPEFLTYFNYEAQQDKSGLPNDRFSAERPEGSISTLTIQRTEQRDSAMYRCASSPGRGNTEAFFGQGTRLTVV.

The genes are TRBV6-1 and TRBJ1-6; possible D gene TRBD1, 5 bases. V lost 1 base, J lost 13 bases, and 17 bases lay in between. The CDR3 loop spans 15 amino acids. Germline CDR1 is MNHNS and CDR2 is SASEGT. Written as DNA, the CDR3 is TGTGCCAGCAGTGAAGGGCAGGGTGAGGGCTGGCCCCTCCACTTT. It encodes CASSEGQGEGWPLHF.

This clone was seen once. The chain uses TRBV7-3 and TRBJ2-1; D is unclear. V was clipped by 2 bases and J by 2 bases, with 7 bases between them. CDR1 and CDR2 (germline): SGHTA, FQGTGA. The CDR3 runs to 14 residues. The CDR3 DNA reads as TGTGCCAGCAGCTTAGGTACAGCCTACAATGAGCAGTTCTTC. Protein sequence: CASSLGTAYNEQFF.

For the CDR3, the DNA is TGTGCCAGCAGCTTAATCAGGGGGCCAGGAGGCTACACCTTC. Residues: CASSLIRGPGGYTF. V usage is TRBV7-8 and J usage is TRBJ1-2; 8 bases map to TRBD1. CDR3 length equals 14 residues. Germline CDR1 and CDR2: SGHVS and FQNEAQ. The trim removed 2 bases at V and 8 bases at J, leaving 7 bases unmatched.

The CDR3 DNA is TGTGCCAGCAGTTTACGCGACAGGGTTTCACCCCTCCACTTT. This encodes CASSLRDRVSPLHF. The chain is built from TRBV27 and TRBJ1-6, with 7 bases lining up with TRBD1. CDR3 size: 14 residues. The germline CDR1 and CDR2 sequences are MNHEY and SMNVEV (reference sequence). The V segment lost 2 bases and the J segment 9 bases; nucleotides outside the gene matches: 4.

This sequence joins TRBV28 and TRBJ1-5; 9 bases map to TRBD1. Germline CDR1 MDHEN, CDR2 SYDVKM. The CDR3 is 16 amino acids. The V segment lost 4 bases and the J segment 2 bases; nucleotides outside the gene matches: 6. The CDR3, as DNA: TGTGCCAGCAGTTCCTTGACAGGGGGAGGCAATCAGCCCCAGCATTTT. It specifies CASSSLTGGGNQPQHF.

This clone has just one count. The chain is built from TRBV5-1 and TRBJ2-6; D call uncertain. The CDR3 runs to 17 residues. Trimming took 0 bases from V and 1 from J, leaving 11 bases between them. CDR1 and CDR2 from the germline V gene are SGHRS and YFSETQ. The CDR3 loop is CASSLGVTFSGANVLTF. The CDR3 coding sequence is TGCGCCAGCAGCTTGGGGGTGACTTTTTCTGGGGCCAACGTCCTGACTTTC. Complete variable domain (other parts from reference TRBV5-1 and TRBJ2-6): KAGVTQTPRYLIKTRGQQVTLSCSPISGHRSVSWYQQTPGQGLQFLFEYFSETQRNKGNFPGRFSGRQFSNSRSEMNVSTLELGDSALYLCASSLGVTFSGANVLTFGAGSRLTVL.

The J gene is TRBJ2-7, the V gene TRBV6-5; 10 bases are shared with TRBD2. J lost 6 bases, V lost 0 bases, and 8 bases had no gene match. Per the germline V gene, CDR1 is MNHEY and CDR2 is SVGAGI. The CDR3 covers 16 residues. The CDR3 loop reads CASSYSNLAGALEQYF. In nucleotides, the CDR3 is TGTGCCAGCAGTTACTCGAACCTAGCGGGAGCTCTCGAGCAGTACTTC.

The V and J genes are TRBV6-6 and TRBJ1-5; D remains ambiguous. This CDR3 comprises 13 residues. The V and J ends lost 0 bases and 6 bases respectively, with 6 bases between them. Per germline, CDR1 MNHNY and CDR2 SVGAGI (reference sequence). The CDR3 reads CASSYSIGQPQHF. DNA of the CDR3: TGTGCCAGCAGTTACTCGATTGGTCAGCCCCAGCATTTT.

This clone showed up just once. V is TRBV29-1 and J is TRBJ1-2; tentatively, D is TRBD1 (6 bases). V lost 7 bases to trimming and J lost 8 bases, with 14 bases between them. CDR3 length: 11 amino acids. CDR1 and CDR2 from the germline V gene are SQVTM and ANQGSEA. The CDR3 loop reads CSARGAEGYTF. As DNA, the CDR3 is TGCAGCGCCAGGGGAGCGGAGGGCTACACCTTC.

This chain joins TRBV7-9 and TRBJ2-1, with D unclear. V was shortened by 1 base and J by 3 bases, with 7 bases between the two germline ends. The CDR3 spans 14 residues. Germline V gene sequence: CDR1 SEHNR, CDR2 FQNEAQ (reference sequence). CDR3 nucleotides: TGTGCCAGCAGCTTAGGGACGGACTACAATGAGCAGTTCTTC. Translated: CASSLGTDYNEQFF.

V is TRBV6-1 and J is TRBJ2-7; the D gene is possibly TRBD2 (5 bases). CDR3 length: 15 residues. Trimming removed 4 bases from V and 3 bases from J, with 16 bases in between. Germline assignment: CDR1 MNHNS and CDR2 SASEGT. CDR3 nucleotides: TGTGCCAGCAGTGGGGAGAGCGCCTACGTCTACGAGCAGTACTTC. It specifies CASSGESAYVYEQYF.

The CDR3 loop is CASSEISGNTIYF. CDR3 nucleotide sequence: TGTGCCAGTAGTGAGATCTCTGGAAACACCATATATTTT. The chain couples TRBV19 to TRBJ1-3; no definite D call. Deletions cut 5 bases from V and 0 bases from J, with 5 bases between. Germline assignment: CDR1 LNHDA and CDR2 SQIVND (reference sequence). There are 13 residues in the CDR3.